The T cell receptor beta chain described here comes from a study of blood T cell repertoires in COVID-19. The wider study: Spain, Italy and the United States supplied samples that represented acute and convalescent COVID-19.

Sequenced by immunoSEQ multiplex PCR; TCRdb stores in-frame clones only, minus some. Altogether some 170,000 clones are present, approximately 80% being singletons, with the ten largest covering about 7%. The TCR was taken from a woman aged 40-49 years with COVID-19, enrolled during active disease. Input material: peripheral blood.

CDR3 DNA: TGTGCCAGCAGCCAAGATGCGGATCAGCCCCAGCATTTT. This codes for CASSQDADQPQHF. The chain employs TRBV3-1 (or the pseudogene TRBV3-2) and TRBJ1-5; D uncertain. CDR3 length: 13 residues. Deletions cut 0 bases from V and 5 bases from J, with 5 bases between. Germline V gene lookup returns CDR1 LGHDT and CDR2 YNNKEL (reference sequence).